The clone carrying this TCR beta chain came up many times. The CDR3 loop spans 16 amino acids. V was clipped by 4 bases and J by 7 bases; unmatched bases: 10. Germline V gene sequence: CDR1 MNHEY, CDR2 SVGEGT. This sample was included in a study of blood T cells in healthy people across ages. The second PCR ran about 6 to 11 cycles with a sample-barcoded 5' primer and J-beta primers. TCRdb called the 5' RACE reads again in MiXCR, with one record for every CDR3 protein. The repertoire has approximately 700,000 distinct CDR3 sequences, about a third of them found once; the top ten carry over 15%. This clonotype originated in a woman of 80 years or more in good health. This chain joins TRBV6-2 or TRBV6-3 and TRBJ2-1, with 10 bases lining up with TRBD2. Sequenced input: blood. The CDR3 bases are TGTGCCAGCAGTTTAAGGCTAGCGGGGGAAAAGAATGAGCAGTTCTTC. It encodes CASSLRLAGEKNEQFF.